This TCR beta chain came from a study of response to subunit inactivated influenza vaccine. The CDR3 extends over 16 amino acids. Germline-derived CDR1 and CDR2 are SGHAT and FQNNGV. The V end was cut by 5 bases, the J end by 8 bases, with 22 bases between. Study-level results: Authors proposed each seasonal influenza vaccination draws in few new T cells.

This clonotype was recorded a few times. Its cognate antigen is unknown. MiXCR, run by TCRdb on the RT-PCR reads, gives a single entry per CDR3 protein. The repertoire holds hundreds of thousands of distinct CDR3 sequences, with approximately 17% as singletons. The chain carries TRBV11-2 and TRBJ2-1; D is unresolved. Material: CD4+ T cells sorted from PBMCs, obtained around 25 months after vaccination. The TCR comes from a man aged 50 to 75 who received an inactivated influenza vaccine. CDR3 protein: CASSPLGLGQRDEQFF. CDR3 nucleotide sequence: TGTGCCAGCAGCCCCCTTGGGCTTGGGCAAAGGGATGAGCAGTTCTTC.